This T cell receptor beta chain comes out of a study of T cell responses to AZD1222 COVID-19 vaccine (dated by TCRdb to the early 2020s). Some background on the complete study: AZD1222 recipients whose second dose came at about 4 weeks and those whose second dose came at about 12 weeks were combined into one group, since spike-specific TCR depth and breadth did not differ between the two schedules. TCR sequencing was performed for over 230 trial participants, of whom around 200 were given two doses of AZD1222 and approximately 25 were given two doses of MenACWY control vaccine. Enrollment into the trials was organized by age into subgroups of 18-55, 56-69 and 70-plus years, and those subgroups contained about 160, 30 and 59 TCR-sequenced participants, respectively. Paper-wide results and their limitations: Nearly half of unique spike-specific TCRs reportedly recognized epitopes outside regions mutated in the B.1.351 and B.1.1.7 variants. After two AZD1222 doses, spike-specific TCR breadth and depth were significantly higher than at day 0 and than in MenACWY recipients. Participants were mostly white British and included more females than males, and it was suggested by the authors that clonal diversity may have been underestimated. The whole spike protein was spanned by vaccine-associated CD4 TCRs, and dominant responses were seen in regions 160-218 and 743-854. Because no day 14 peak-response samples were available, repertoires were characterized only after the peak T cell response. Conclusions about previously exposed vaccinees are limited, since just 5 or 6 AZD1222 recipients were seropositive for SARS-CoV-2 at baseline. The 56-69-year group was small, and its depth increase did not reach significance, likely because of low power.

This clone appeared once. No antigen is known for it. There are no base qualities to consult, and no much larger clone falls within one base. According to the study, the label for this sample's time point signals: baseline before first vaccination. Vaccinee samples came from UK trials COV001 and COV002, including a single-blind randomized controlled phase 2/3 trial of AZD1222 (ChAdOx1 nCoV-19) in healthy adults. For TCRbeta chain sequencing, PBMC samples were collected from trial participants at day 0 and at day 28 after the second dose. Sequences MDHEN (CDR1) and SYDVKM (CDR2) are obtained from the germline V gene. From the cysteine through the phenylalanine, the CDR3 covers 13 amino acids. CDR3 DNA is the only sequence kept; it has 39 bases, read in frame from the first base. Trimming costs V 5 bases and J 4 bases, and their ends lie 11 bases apart. The CDR3 regions of human TCRbeta chains were analyzed by immunosequencing. On the study's bioinformatics: TCRs in the repertoires were compared against a reference library of SARS-CoV-2-specific TCRs that had been generated with the MIRA antigen-specificity platform. Breadth was defined as the fraction of unique TCRs that were SARS-CoV-2-associated. Depth was defined as the fraction of total T cells that were SARS-CoV-2-associated. Using the MIRA data, each spike-specific TCR was assigned both to the spike region to which the TCR was reactive and to a CD4 or CD8 class. Log10-transformed breadth and depth values were compared by one-way ANOVA with Sidak's multiple comparisons tests. Held by TCRdb, this immuneACCESS table contains in-frame sequences only and omits some clones. Under half of the omission traces to an unresolved V gene where checked; the cause of the rest is unknown. The D gene and trimming were derived from the DNA, and the V and J assignments and clone size from that table. In all, the sample holds under 95,000 clones, and 90% of those were seen once. The top ten constitute 2.5% to 3.5% of the sample.

Sequenced here: peripheral blood, sampled on day 0 of AZD1222 vaccination. This TCR was sampled from an adult in good health. The chain was built from TRBV28 and TRBJ1-2, with the D segment identity uncertain. The DNA sequence is as follows: TGTGCCAGCAGTCCCGGACGCCGCTATGGCTACACCTTC. Translated, it gives CASSPGRRYGYTF.